The rows below give T cell receptor beta chains drawn from one sample of a study of cytomegalovirus exposure and HLA in healthy donors. Assay used: immunoSEQ multiplex PCR; TCRdb lists only in-frame clones, some missing. Here the sample spans 200,000 or so clones, about 79% being singletons. The sequencing sample was made of PBMCs. These receptors were collected from a boy aged 2 to 10 in good health and CMV-seronegative. Each CDR3 is given with its conserved first and last residue. The D gene is left open where the match is weak. Size values are once, few and many counts, or a class for expanded clones, and some rows have none.

D	J	V	size	CDR3	DNA
.	TRBJ2-7	TRBV10-3	.	CAISRHGPGEQYF	TGTGCCATCAGTAGACACGGGCCGGGGGAGCAGTACTTC
.	TRBJ1-4	TRBV25-1	few	CASSESNEKLFF	TGTGCCAGCAGTGAATCAAATGAAAAACTGTTTTTT
TRBD2	TRBJ2-1	TRBV9	.	CASSPTSGGYNEQFF	TGTGCCAGCAGCCCGACTAGCGGGGGGTACAATGAGCAGTTCTTC
.	TRBJ2-7	TRBV5-4	.	CASSTGTRDEQYF	TGTGCCAGCAGCACCGGGACTCGCGACGAGCAGTACTTC
TRBD1	TRBJ2-7	TRBV7-9	.	CASSPGTGGPYEQYF	TGTGCCAGCAGCCCCGGGACAGGGGGCCCCTACGAGCAGTACTTC
TRBD2	TRBJ2-2	TRBV12-5	.	CRKKTSGGDRELFF	TGTCGAAAAAAGACTAGCGGGGGGGACCGGGAGCTGTTTTTT
.	TRBJ2-5	TRBV5-1	.	CASSFVVEETQYF	TGCGCCAGCAGCTTTGTGGTTGAGGAGACCCAGTACTTC
.	TRBJ2-5	TRBV4-1	.	CASSQVWRPQETQYF	TGCGCCAGCAGCCAAGTCTGGCGGCCCCAAGAGACCCAGTACTTC
TRBD1	TRBJ1-1	TRBV7-2	once	CASSFEQGVNTEAFF	TGTGCCAGCAGCTTTGAACAGGGGGTTAACACTGAAGCTTTCTTT
.	TRBJ2-3	TRBV21-1	.	CASSNHLGGTQYF	TGTGCCAGCAGCAACCACCTCGGCGGTACGCAGTATTTT
TRBD2	TRBJ2-1	TRBV6-1	.	CASRPGLTLNEQFF	TGTGCCAGCAGACCGGGACTAACGCTAAATGAGCAGTTCTTC
TRBD1	TRBJ2-3	TRBV4-2	.	CASSTDRGKDTQYF	TGTGCCAGCAGCACGGACAGGGGGAAGGATACGCAGTATTTT
TRBD2	TRBJ2-2	TRBV9	.	CASSVVGGAGTGELFF	TGTGCCAGCAGCGTAGTCGGGGGGGCCGGAACCGGGGAGCTGTTTTTT
.	TRBJ1-5	TRBV10-1	.	CASSDNSNQPQHF	TGCGCCAGCAGTGACAATAGCAATCAGCCCCAGCATTTT
.	TRBJ1-6	TRBV7-8	.	CASSLKTGSHSYNSPLHF	TGTGCCAGCAGCTTGAAGACAGGCTCCCACTCCTATAATTCACCCCTCCACTTT
TRBD2	TRBJ2-5	TRBV6-1	.	CASDILGGQETQYF	TGTGCCAGCGATATTTTGGGGGGGCAAGAGACCCAGTACTTC
.	TRBJ1-2	TRBV6-5	few	CASSSTGLVGYTF	TGTGCCAGCAGCTCGACAGGATTGGTTGGCTACACCTTC
TRBD1	TRBJ2-1	TRBV4-2	.	CASSQTDRDLEQFF	TGTGCCAGCAGCCAAACCGACAGGGATCTAGAGCAGTTCTTC
TRBD2	TRBJ2-3	TRBV4-1	.	CASSPSGLAGGDTQYF	TGCGCCAGCAGCCCGTCGGGACTAGCGGGGGGGGATACGCAGTATTTT
TRBD2	TRBJ2-5	TRBV5-4	.	CASSLATSGSETQYF	TGTGCCAGCAGCTTGGCAACTAGCGGGTCAGAGACCCAGTACTTC
TRBD1	TRBJ1-2	TRBV2	once	CASSEQGATYGYTF	TGTGCCAGCAGTGAACAGGGGGCTACCTATGGCTACACCTTC
TRBD1	TRBJ2-3	TRBV6-6	.	CASSWTGVADTQYF	TGTGCCAGCAGTTGGACAGGGGTTGCAGATACGCAGTATTTT
TRBD1	TRBJ2-7	TRBV7-2	.	CASSPDRGSYEQYF	TGTGCCAGCAGCCCCGACAGGGGTTCCTACGAGCAGTACTTC
TRBD1	TRBJ1-1	TRBV9	.	CASSGTGTGLSTEAFF	TGTGCCAGCAGCGGGACCGGGACAGGGTTGAGCACTGAAGCTTTCTTT
TRBD1	TRBJ1-1	TRBV7-3	.	CASRVTGTENTEAFF	TGTGCCAGCAGAGTTACCGGGACAGAGAACACTGAAGCTTTCTTT
.	TRBJ1-1	TRBV15	once	CATSRPVRAGNTEAFF	TGTGCCACCAGCAGACCCGTTCGGGCGGGGAACACTGAAGCTTTCTTT
.	TRBJ1-6	TRBV6-5	few	CASSYRGTNSPLHF	TGTGCCAGCAGTTACAGGGGGACGAATTCACCCCTCCACTTT